The 29 T cell receptor beta chains reported below all come from one sample, sequenced in a study of blood T cell repertoires in COVID-19. Some clones are missing from TCRdb's copy, which holds only in-frame ones; the method was immunoSEQ multiplex PCR. Here the sample spans 85,000 to 100,000 clones, 84% being singletons. What was sequenced was peripheral blood. These receptors came from a human donor in a cohort sampled during active COVID-19.

The chain combines TRBV7-2 with TRBJ2-1; 10 positions match TRBD2. The germline V gene encodes CDR1 SGHTA and CDR2 FQGNSA. This CDR3 has 15 amino acids. Germline trimming cut 1 base from V and 6 bases from J; bases unmatched to any gene: 3. CDR3 residues: CASSLEGLAINEQFF. The DNA of the CDR3 is TGTGCCAGCAGCTTAGAGGGACTAGCGATCAATGAGCAGTTCTTC.

The chain is built from TRBV7-9 and TRBJ2-1; 10 bases map to TRBD2. The germline gives CDR1 SEHNR, CDR2 FQNEAQ (reference sequence). J was trimmed by 3 bases and V by 6 bases; bases with no gene match: 2. This CDR3 contains 14 residues. The CDR3 spells CASRSSGGYNEQFF. In DNA form, the CDR3 reads TGTGCCAGCAGGTCTAGCGGGGGCTACAATGAGCAGTTCTTC.

The chain couples TRBV6-2 or TRBV6-3 to TRBJ1-5; no definite D call. Germline CDR1 is MNHEY and CDR2 is SVGEGT. The CDR3 length is 14 residues. V was clipped by 4 bases and J by 4 bases, with 11 bases between them. The CDR3 DNA reads as TGTGCCAGCAGTTCCCGGGAGCCTAATCAGCCCCAGCATTTT. It translates to CASSSREPNQPQHF.

This sequence joins TRBV11-2 and TRBJ2-2; 7 nucleotides agree with TRBD1. The CDR3 covers 14 residues. Trimming at V came to 3 bases and at J to 4 bases, leaving 2 bases not matched to a gene. CDR1 is SGHAT, CDR2 FQNNGV, per germline. The CDR3 here is CASSLGQPTGELFF. In DNA, the CDR3 is TGTGCCAGCAGCTTGGGACAGCCCACCGGGGAGCTGTTTTTT.

This chain links TRBV12-3 or TRBV12-4 with TRBJ1-4; 8 bases are shared with TRBD1. V was pared by 4 bases and J by 5 bases, with 0 bases of the junction left unmatched. The CDR3 has 13 amino acids. The DNA for the CDR3 is TGTGCCAGCAGTTGGGACAGGAATGAAAAACTGTTTTTT. Encoded protein: CASSWDRNEKLFF.

The chain combines TRBV7-3 with TRBJ2-1, with 14 bases aligning to TRBD2. This CDR3 has 17 residues. Germline assignment: CDR1 SGHTA and CDR2 FQGTGA. V lost 3 bases, J lost 6 bases, and 7 bases stayed unmatched. The CDR3 spells CASSFQGTSGGLNEQFF. The CDR3 DNA sequence: TGTGCCAGCAGCTTCCAAGGGACTAGCGGGGGCCTCAATGAGCAGTTCTTC.

V gene TRBV5-1 combines with J gene TRBJ1-4; D might be TRBD1 (5 bases). Germline V gene data show CDR1 as SGHRS and CDR2 as YFSETQ. The V gene lost 0 bases and the J gene lost 8 bases, with 20 bases spanning the gap. This CDR3 is built from 17 residues. CDR3 sequence reads: CASSLGMGGAVEEKLFF. Written as DNA, the CDR3 is TGCGCCAGCAGCTTGGGGATGGGTGGGGCAGTAGAGGAAAAACTGTTTTTT. The whole variable domain, filled in from reference TRBV5-1 and TRBJ1-4, reads KAGVTQTPRYLIKTRGQQVTLSCSPISGHRSVSWYQQTPGQGLQFLFEYFSETQRNKGNFPGRFSGRQFSNSRSEMNVSTLELGDSALYLCASSLGMGGAVEEKLFFGSGTQLSVL.

The chain has TRBV9 and TRBJ2-3; D is unresolved. V was trimmed by 4 bases and J by 0 bases, leaving 9 bases between them. CDR1 and CDR2 (germline): SGDLS, YYNGEE. This CDR3 has 14 residues. The CDR3 region has the DNA TGTGCCAGCAGCATGGGCCCTAGCACAGATACGCAGTATTTT. Residues: CASSMGPSTDTQYF.

This chain links TRBV4-2 with TRBJ2-7; 9 nucleotides line up with TRBD1. CDR1 and CDR2 from the germline V gene are LGHNA and YNFKEQ. V was pared by 4 bases and J by 3 bases, with 7 bases of the junction left unmatched. The CDR3 spans 15 residues. As DNA, the CDR3 is TGTGCCAGCAGCCCGGACAGGGGAGAAAGCTACGAGCAGTACTTC. It encodes CASSPDRGESYEQYF.

This chain joins TRBV7-3 and TRBJ2-5; no reliable D call. The V end was cut by 2 bases, the J end by 3 bases, with 7 bases between. Germline V gives CDR1 SGHTA, CDR2 FQGTGA. The CDR3 sequence is 13 residues long. This chain's CDR3 is CASSLRAKETQYF. CDR3 coding DNA: TGTGCCAGCAGCTTACGAGCTAAAGAGACCCAGTACTTC. The full variable domain, with the rest looked up from reference TRBV7-3 and TRBJ2-5, is GAGVSQTPSNKVTEKGKYVELRCDPISGHTALYWYRQSLGQGPEFLIYFQGTGAADDSGLPNDRFFAVRPEGSVSTLKIQRTERGDSAVYLCASSLRAKETQYFGPGTRLLVL.

This clone was recorded once. The V call is TRBV6-5, the J call TRBJ1-2; possibly TRBD1 for D (5 bases). Germline-derived CDR1 and CDR2 are MNHEY and SVGAGI. This CDR3 contains 12 residues. V was cut by 8 bases and J by 5 bases, with 12 bases left in between. DNA of the CDR3: TGTGCCAGCCGAAGGGGTGAATATGGCTACACCTTC. It codes for CASRRGEYGYTF.

The V gene is TRBV9, the J gene TRBJ1-2; 8 bases are shared with TRBD1. Germline loops: CDR1 SGDLS, CDR2 YYNGEE. This CDR3 comprises 16 residues. The J segment lost 5 bases and the V segment lost 0 bases, leaving 9 bases of the junction unmatched. The CDR3 spells CASSVDLQGAGYGYTF. The CDR3 DNA sequence: TGTGCCAGCAGCGTAGATCTGCAGGGGGCGGGGTATGGCTACACCTTC.

The genes are TRBV14 and TRBJ2-3, with 7 bases aligning to TRBD2. The V gene's germline CDR1 is SGHDN and CDR2 FVKESK. J was trimmed by 3 bases and V by 4 bases; bases with no gene match: 13. CDR3 size: 17 residues. CDR3 loop: CASSPRSSGSRTDTQYF. CDR3 sequence (DNA): TGTGCCAGCAGCCCCCGGTCTAGCGGAAGTAGAACAGATACGCAGTATTTT.

This rearrangement joins TRBV19 to TRBJ2-1; 11 bases line up with TRBD1. Trimming cost V 3 bases and J 7 bases; bases outside gene matches: 2. The CDR3 is 14 amino acids. Germline CDR1 LNHDA, CDR2 SQIVND (reference sequence). The DNA for the CDR3 is TGTGCCAGTAGTATCGGACAGGGGGCAAATGAGCAGTTCTTC. It yields the protein CASSIGQGANEQFF.

The rearrangement joins TRBV5-5 to TRBJ1-6, with D perhaps TRBD1 (6 bases). Trimming took 0 bases from V and 6 from J, leaving 16 bases between them. Germline CDR1 is SGHKS and CDR2 is YYEKEE (reference sequence). There are 17 residues in the CDR3. The CDR3 DNA sequence: TGTGCCAGCAGCTTGGTACCCCCTCGACAGGCTAATTCACCCCTCCACTTT. It translates to CASSLVPPRQANSPLHF. The full variable domain, its missing parts supplied by reference TRBV5-5 and TRBJ1-6, is DAGVTQSPTHLIKTRGQQVTLRCSPISGHKSVSWYQQVLGQGPQFIFQYYEKEERGRGNFPDRFSARQFPNYSSELNVNALLLGDSALYLCASSLVPPRQANSPLHFGNGTRLTVT.

This clone was seen once. V gene TRBV6-5 combines with J gene TRBJ2-7; 7 positions agree with TRBD2. The V gene's germline CDR1 is MNHEY and CDR2 SVGAGI. The CDR3 spans 13 residues. J was trimmed by 0 bases and V by 8 bases; bases with no gene match: 4. CDR3 protein: CASSGTTSYEQYF. DNA for the CDR3: TGTGCCAGCTCCGGGACTACCTCCTACGAGCAGTACTTC.

V usage is TRBV4-3 and J usage is TRBJ1-4; D remains unclear. Germline CDR1 reads LGHNA; CDR2 reads YSLEER. Trimming stripped 4 bases from V and 8 bases from J, with 14 bases between. CDR3 length: 14 amino acids. The CDR3, as DNA: TGCGCCAGCAGCCCTGGAGGGCGAGGAGAAAAACTGTTTTTT. Its translation is CASSPGGRGEKLFF.

The chain joins TRBV6-5 to TRBJ2-5; 8 bases agree with TRBD2. The V segment lost 4 bases and the J segment 5 bases; nucleotides outside the gene matches: 9. CDR3 length: 15 amino acids. Germline V gene lookup returns CDR1 MNHEY and CDR2 SVGAGI. In DNA form, the CDR3 reads TGTGCCAGCAGTTCAATGGCTCTAGCGGGTGAGACCCAGTACTTC. It codes for CASSSMALAGETQYF.

The chain carries TRBV27 and TRBJ1-5; TRBD1 matches 7 bases. V was pared by 5 bases and J by 0 bases, with 7 bases of the junction left unmatched. CDR1 is MNHEY, CDR2 SMNVEV, per germline (reference sequence). The CDR3 has 16 residues. CDR3 in DNA: TGTGCCAGCAGTCCGCGGGACAGTTATAGCAATCAGCCCCAGCATTTT. This sequence encodes CASSPRDSYSNQPQHF.

The chain links TRBV5-5 to TRBJ1-2; no clear D. With 2 bases removed from V and 10 bases from J, the gap between germline ends came to 27 bases. Per germline, CDR1 SGHKS and CDR2 YYEKEE (reference sequence). The CDR3 consists of 17 residues. CDR3 residues: CASSFGPGLSRYDDYTF. Written as DNA, the CDR3 is TGTGCCAGCAGCTTCGGCCCTGGGCTGTCACGTTACGACGACTACACCTTC.

The V call is TRBV7-6, the J call TRBJ2-3; TRBD2 might be the D (6 bases). Germline V CDR1 and CDR2: SGHVS, FNYEAQ. The CDR3 loop spans 19 amino acids. V was pared by 3 bases and J by 3 bases, with 25 bases between. The CDR3 DNA reads as TGTGCCAGCAGCTTTCCGGACGGGAGTGCCACGGGGCCGACAGATACGCAGTATTTT. Its translation: CASSFPDGSATGPTDTQYF.

This sequence joins TRBV10-1 and TRBJ2-1, with D possibly TRBD1 on 6 matching bases. The germline gives CDR1 WNHNN, CDR2 SYGVQD (reference sequence). Trimming stripped 0 bases from V and 4 bases from J, with 19 bases between. This CDR3 has 18 residues. The CDR3 DNA reads as TGCGCCAGCAGTGAGTCGTCTGCCGGTGTGGGACATTACAATGAGCAGTTCTTC. Residues: CASSESSAGVGHYNEQFF.

This clone has a handful of counts. V gene TRBV5-8 combines with J gene TRBJ1-5, with TRBD1 identical over 7 bases. Germline CDR1 is SGHTS and CDR2 is YDEGEE. The V gene end was trimmed by 3 bases and the J gene end by 8 bases; junction bases not matched to a gene: 8. The CDR3 runs 14 residues. CDR3 amino acids: CASSSQGSREPQHF. CDR3 DNA sequence: TGTGCCAGCAGCTCACAGGGGAGTAGGGAGCCCCAGCATTTT. The full variable domain, completed using reference TRBV5-8 and TRBJ1-5, is EAGVTQSPTHLIKTRGQQATLRCSPISGHTSVYWYQQALGLGLQFLLWYDEGEERNRGNFPPRFSGRQFPNYSSELNVNALELEDSALYLCASSSQGSREPQHFGDGTRLSIL.

V is TRBV7-8 and J is TRBJ1-2; TRBD1 aligns across 9 bases. Trimming cost V 5 bases and J 2 bases; bases outside gene matches: 9. The CDR3 sequence is 16 residues long. CDR1 and CDR2 from the germline V gene are SGHVS and FQNEAQ. The CDR3 loop reads CASSPGVGQGNYGYTF. CDR3 bases: TGTGCCAGCAGCCCAGGGGTCGGACAGGGGAACTATGGCTACACCTTC.

In its sample, this clone was seen once. The chain combines TRBV19 with TRBJ2-1, with D perhaps TRBD2 (6 bases). Between the trimmed V and J ends, which lost 9 bases and 4 bases, there was a span of 13 bases. The germline V gene has CDR1 LNHDA and CDR2 SQIVND (reference sequence). This CDR3 has 13 residues. The CDR3 coding sequence is TGTGCCAGCGGGAGACTCCGGTACAATGAGCAGTTCTTC. The encoded protein is CASGRLRYNEQFF.

This chain connects TRBV5-1 to TRBJ2-5, with 8 bases identical to TRBD1. Trimming took 2 bases from V and 1 from J; bases not matched to a gene: 13. Per germline, CDR1 SGHRS and CDR2 YFSETQ. The CDR3 sequence is 18 residues long. In nucleotides, the CDR3 is TGCGCCAGCAGCTTAACCGGGACAGGCCCCGGGCTCCAAGAGACCCAGTACTTC. It specifies CASSLTGTGPGLQETQYF.

This sequence joins TRBV10-1 and TRBJ1-1; maybe TRBD1 (6 bases). The CDR3 consists of 15 residues. V shed 2 bases and J shed 1 base, with 11 bases lying between them. Germline CDR1 WNHNN, CDR2 SYGVQD (reference sequence). In nucleotides, the CDR3 is TGCGCCAGCAGTGAGCGTGGCAGGGGGAACACTGAAGCTTTCTTT. Protein sequence: CASSERGRGNTEAFF.

The V and J genes are TRBV19 and TRBJ1-4, with 9 bases aligning to TRBD1. The V gene's germline CDR1 is LNHDA and CDR2 SQIVND (reference sequence). Losses at the gene ends were 9 bases for V and 8 bases for J; bases not matched to a gene: 13. The CDR3 runs to 15 residues. Written as DNA, the CDR3 is TGTGCCAGCAGGAGAACAGGGGGCGGTCCGGAAAAACTGTTTTTT. Amino acids: CASRRTGGGPEKLFF. Variable domain in full (rest from reference TRBV19 and TRBJ1-4): DGGITQSPKYLFRKEGQNVTLSCEQNLNHDAMYWYRQDPGQGLRLIYYSQIVNDFQKGDIAEGYSVSREKKESFPLTVTSAQKNPTAFYLCASRRTGGGPEKLFFGSGTQLSVL.

V usage is TRBV5-8 and J usage is TRBJ2-7; D may be TRBD2 (6 bases). Germline assignment: CDR1 SGHTS and CDR2 YDEGEE. The CDR3 runs 15 residues. V was shortened by 2 bases and J by 2 bases, with 14 bases between the two germline ends. The CDR3 reads CASSFIGGGTYEQYF. The CDR3 DNA is TGTGCCAGCAGCTTTATCGGGGGAGGCACCTACGAGCAGTACTTC.